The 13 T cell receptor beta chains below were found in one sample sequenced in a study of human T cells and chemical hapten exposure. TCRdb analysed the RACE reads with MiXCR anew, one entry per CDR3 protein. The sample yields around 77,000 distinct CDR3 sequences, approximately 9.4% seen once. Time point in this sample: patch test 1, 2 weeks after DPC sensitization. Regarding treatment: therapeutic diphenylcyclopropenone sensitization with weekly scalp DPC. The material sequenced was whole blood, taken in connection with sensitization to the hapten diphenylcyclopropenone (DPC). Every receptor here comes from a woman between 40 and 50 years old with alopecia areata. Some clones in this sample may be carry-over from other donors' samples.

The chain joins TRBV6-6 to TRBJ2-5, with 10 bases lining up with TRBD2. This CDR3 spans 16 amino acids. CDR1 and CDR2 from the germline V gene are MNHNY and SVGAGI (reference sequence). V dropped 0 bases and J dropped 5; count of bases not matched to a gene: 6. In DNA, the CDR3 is TGTGCCAGCAGTTACTCGTCTAGCGGGGGTAGCGAGACCCAGTACTTC. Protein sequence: CASSYSSSGGSETQYF.

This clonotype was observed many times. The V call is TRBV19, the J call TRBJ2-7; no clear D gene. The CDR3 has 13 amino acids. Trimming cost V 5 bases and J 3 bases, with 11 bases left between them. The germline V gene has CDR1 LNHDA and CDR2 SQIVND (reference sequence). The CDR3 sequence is CASSVRTNYEQYF. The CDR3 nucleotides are TGTGCCAGTAGTGTACGAACCAACTACGAGCAGTACTTC.

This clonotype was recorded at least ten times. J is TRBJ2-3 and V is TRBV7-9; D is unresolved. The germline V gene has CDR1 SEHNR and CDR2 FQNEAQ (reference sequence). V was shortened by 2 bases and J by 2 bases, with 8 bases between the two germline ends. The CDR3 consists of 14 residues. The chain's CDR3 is CASSLQATTDTQYF. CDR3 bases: TGTGCCAGCAGCTTACAGGCGACCACAGATACGCAGTATTTT.

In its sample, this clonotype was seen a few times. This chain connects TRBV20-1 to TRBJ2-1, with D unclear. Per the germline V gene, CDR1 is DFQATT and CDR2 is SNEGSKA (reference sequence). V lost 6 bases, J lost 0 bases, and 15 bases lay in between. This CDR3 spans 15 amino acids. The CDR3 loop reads CSARPGSDSYNEQFF. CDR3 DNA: TGCAGTGCCAGGCCCGGGTCCGACTCCTACAATGAGCAGTTCTTC.

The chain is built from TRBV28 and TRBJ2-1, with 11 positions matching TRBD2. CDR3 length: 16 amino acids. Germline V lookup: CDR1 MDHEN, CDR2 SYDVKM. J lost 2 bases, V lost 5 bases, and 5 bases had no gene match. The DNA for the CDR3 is TGTGCCAGCAGTACCCTTAGCGGGGGGGCCTACAATGAGCAGTTCTTC. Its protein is CASSTLSGGAYNEQFF.

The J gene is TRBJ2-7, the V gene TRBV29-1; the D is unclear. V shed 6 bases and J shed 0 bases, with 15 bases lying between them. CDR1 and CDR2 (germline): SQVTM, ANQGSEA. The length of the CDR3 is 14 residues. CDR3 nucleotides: TGCAGCGTAGGAAGGCAGGCCTACTCCTACGAGCAGTACTTC. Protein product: CSVGRQAYSYEQYF.

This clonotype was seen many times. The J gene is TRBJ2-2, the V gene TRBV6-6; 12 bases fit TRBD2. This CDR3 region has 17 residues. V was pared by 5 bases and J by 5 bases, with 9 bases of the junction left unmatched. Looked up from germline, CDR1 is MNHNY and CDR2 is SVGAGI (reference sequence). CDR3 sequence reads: CASSVLAGGRFTGELFF. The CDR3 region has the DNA TGTGCCAGCAGTGTCCTAGCGGGGGGGCGATTTACCGGGGAGCTGTTTTTT.

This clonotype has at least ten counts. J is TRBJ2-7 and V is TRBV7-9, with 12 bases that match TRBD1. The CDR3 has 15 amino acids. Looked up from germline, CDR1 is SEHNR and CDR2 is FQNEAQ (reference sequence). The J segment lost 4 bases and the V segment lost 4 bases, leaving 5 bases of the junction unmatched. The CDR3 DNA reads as TGTGCCAGCAGCTCCCGGGACAGGGGGCCGTACGAGCAGTACTTC. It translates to CASSSRDRGPYEQYF.

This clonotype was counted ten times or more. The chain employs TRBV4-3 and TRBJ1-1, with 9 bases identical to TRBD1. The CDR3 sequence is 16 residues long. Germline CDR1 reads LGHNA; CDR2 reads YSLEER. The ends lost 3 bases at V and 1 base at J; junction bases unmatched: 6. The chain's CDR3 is CASSQTQGQGNTEAFF. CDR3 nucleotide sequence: TGCGCCAGCAGCCAGACACAGGGACAGGGGAACACTGAAGCTTTCTTT.

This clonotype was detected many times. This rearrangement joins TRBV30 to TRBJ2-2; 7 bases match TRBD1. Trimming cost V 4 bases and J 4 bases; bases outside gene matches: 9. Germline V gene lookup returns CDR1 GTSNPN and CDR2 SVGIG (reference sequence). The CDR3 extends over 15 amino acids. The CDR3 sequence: CAWTKGGRGTGELFF. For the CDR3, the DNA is TGTGCCTGGACGAAAGGGGGCCGGGGCACCGGGGAGCTGTTTTTT.

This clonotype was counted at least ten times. In DNA, the CDR3 is TGTGCCAGCAGACGGGACCCTCAGGGAAGGTTAGAAGCTTTCTTT. As protein: CASRRDPQGRLEAFF. The V gene is TRBV6-2 or TRBV6-3, the J gene TRBJ1-1; a weak D match, TRBD1 (5 bases). The length of the CDR3 is 15 residues. V was clipped by 6 bases and J by 8 bases, with 22 bases between them. CDR1 is MNHEY and CDR2 is SVGEGT in the germline V gene.

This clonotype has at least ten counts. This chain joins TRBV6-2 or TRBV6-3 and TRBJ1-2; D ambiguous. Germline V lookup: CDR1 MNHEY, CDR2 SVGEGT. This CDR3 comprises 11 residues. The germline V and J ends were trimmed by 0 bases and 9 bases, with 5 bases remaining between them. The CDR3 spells CASSYSRSYTF. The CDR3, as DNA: TGTGCCAGCAGTTACTCGCGAAGCTACACCTTC.

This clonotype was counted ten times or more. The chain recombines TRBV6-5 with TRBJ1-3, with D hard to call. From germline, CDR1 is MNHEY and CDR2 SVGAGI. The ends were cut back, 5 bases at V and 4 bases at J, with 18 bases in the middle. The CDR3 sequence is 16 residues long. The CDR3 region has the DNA TGTGCCAGCAGTACCCGGACCGCCGGCATGGGAAACACCATATATTTT. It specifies CASSTRTAGMGNTIYF.